This TCR beta chain appears in the sequencing data of a study of T cells after yellow fever vaccination. General observations from the study: Secondary responses were weaker yet peaked faster, day 5 versus 15. After the booster, over 95% of CD4 and approximately 87% of CD8 primary-response clones were re-detected.

Germline V gene lookup returns CDR1 DFQATT and CDR2 SNEGSKA (reference sequence). This CDR3 spans 18 amino acids. V was pared by 0 bases and J by 0 bases, with 8 bases of the junction left unmatched. TCRdb used MiXCR to reprocess the 5' RACE reads, holding one entry per CDR3 protein. The sample consists of over 85,000 distinct CDR3 sequences, roughly 9% of them appearing once. The chain uses TRBV20-1 and TRBJ2-3; 11 bases agree with TRBD2. Sequencing used CD8+ T cells not binding an NS4B(214-222) dextramer, sorted from PBMCs, obtained less than 16 days after the first yellow fever vaccination. This receptor was obtained from a man between 18 and 29 years old who received the YFV17D yellow fever vaccine. In DNA, the CDR3 is TGCAGTGCTAGAGATTCGGCTAGCGGGGGGTTCAGCACAGATACGCAGTATTTT. This gives the protein CSARDSASGGFSTDTQYF.